The entry below gives a single TCR beta chain sequence along with its context. This record belongs to a study of T cells after somatic rescue of genetic block. Sequencing used immunoSEQ multiplex PCR; TCRdb keeps in-frame clones, though not all of them. The repertoire holds approximately 71,000 clones, with approximately 90% as singletons. V dropped 0 bases and J dropped 4 bases, with 10 bases sitting between them. CDR1 is SGDLS, CDR2 YYNGEE, per germline. The CDR3 totals 15 residues. The chain is built from TRBV9 and TRBJ1-4; no definite D call. This receptor was taken from a man aged 35 to 55. Sample: peripheral blood mononuclear cells (PBMCs). The DNA for the CDR3 is TGTGCCAGCAGCGTAGCCCCGGGAAATAATGAAAAACTGTTTTTT. It translates to CASSVAPGNNEKLFF.